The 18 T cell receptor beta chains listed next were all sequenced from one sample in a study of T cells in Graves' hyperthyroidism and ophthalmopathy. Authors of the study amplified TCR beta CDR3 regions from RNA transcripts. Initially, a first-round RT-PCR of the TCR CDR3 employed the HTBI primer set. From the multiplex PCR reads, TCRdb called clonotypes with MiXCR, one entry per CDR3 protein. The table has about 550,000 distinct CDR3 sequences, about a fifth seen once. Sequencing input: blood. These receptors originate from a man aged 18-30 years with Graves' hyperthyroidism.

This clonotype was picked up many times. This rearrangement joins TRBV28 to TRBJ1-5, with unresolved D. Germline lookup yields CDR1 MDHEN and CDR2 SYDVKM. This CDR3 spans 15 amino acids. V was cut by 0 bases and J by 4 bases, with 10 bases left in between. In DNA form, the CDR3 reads TGTGCCAGCAGTTTATGGTTGCAGGCGAATCAGCCCCAGCATTTT. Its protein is CASSLWLQANQPQHF.

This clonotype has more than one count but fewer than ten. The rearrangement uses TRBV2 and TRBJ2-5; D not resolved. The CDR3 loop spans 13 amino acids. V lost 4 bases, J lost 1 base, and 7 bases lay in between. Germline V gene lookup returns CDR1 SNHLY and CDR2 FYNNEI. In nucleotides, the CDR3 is TGTGCCAGCAGTGTAGTTGTCCAAGAGACCCAGTACTTC. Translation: CASSVVVQETQYF.

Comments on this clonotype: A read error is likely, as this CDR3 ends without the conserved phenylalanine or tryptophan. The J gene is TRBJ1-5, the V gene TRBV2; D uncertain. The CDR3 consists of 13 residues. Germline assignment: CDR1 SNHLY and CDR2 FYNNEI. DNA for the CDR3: TGTGCCACCAGTGGTGGGGGCAATCAGCCCCAGCATGTT. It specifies CATSGGGNQPQHV.

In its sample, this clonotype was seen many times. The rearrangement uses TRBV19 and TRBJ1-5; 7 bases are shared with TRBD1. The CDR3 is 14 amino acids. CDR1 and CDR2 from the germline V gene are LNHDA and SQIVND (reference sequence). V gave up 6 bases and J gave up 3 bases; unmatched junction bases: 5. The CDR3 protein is CASSQTGNNQPQHF. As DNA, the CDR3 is TGTGCCAGTAGCCAGACAGGGAACAATCAGCCCCAGCATTTT. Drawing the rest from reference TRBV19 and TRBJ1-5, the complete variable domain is DGGITQSPKYLFRKEGQNVTLSCEQNLNHDAMYWYRQDPGQGLRLIYYSQIVNDFQKGDIAEGYSVSREKKESFPLTVTSAQKNPTAFYLCASSQTGNNQPQHFGDGTRLSIL.

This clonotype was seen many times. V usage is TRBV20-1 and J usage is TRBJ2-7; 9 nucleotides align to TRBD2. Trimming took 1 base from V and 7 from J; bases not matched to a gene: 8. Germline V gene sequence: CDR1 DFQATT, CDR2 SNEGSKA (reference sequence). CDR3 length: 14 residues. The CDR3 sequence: CSARAPSGIEEQYF. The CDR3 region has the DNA TGCAGTGCTAGAGCCCCTAGCGGGATAGAAGAGCAGTACTTC.

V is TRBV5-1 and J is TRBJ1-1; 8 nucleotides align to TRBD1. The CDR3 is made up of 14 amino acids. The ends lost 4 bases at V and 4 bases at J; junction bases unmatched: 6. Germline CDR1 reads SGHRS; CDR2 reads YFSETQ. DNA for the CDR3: TGCGCCAGCAGCCAACCCGACAGGGGCACTGAAGCTTTCTTT. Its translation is CASSQPDRGTEAFF.

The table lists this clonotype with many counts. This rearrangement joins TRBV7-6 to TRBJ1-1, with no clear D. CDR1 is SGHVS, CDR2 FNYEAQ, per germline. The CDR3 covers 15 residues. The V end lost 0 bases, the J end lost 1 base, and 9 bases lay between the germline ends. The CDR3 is CASSLAWGGNTEAFF. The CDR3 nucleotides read TGTGCCAGCAGCTTAGCGTGGGGAGGGAACACTGAAGCTTTCTTT.

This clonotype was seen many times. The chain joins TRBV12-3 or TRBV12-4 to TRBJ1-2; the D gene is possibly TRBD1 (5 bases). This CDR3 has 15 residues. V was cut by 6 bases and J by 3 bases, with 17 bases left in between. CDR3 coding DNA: TGTGCCAGCAGCCCCTCCCAGGGCGACTACTATGGCTACACCTTC. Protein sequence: CASSPSQGDYYGYTF.

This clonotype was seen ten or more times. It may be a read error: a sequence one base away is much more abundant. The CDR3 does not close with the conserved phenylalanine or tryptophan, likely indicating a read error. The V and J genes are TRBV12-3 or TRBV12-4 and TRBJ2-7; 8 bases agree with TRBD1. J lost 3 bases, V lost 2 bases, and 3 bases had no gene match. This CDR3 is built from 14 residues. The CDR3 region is CASSLRRGLYEQYL. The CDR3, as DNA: TGTGCCAGCAGTTTACGCAGGGGGCTCTACGAGCAGTACCTC.

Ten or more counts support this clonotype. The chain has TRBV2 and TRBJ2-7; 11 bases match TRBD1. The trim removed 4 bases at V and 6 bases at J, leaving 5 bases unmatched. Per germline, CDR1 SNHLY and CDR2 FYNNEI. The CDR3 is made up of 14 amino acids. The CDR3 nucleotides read TGTGCCAGCAGTGGCGGGACAGGGGGGGCCGAGCAGTACTTC. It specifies CASSGGTGGAEQYF.

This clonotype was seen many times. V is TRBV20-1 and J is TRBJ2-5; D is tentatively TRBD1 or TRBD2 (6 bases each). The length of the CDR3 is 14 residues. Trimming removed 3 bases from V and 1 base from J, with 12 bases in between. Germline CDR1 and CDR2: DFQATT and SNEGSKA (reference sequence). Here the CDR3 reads CSASGGPTQETQYF. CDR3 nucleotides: TGCAGTGCTAGCGGGGGCCCGACCCAAGAGACCCAGTACTTC.

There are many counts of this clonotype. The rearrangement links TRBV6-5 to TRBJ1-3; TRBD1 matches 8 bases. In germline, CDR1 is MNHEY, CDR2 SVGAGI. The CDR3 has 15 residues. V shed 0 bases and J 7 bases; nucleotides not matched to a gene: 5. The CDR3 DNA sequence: TGTGCCAGCAGTTACTCGGGCAGGGGGCGGAACACCATATATTTT. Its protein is CASSYSGRGRNTIYF.

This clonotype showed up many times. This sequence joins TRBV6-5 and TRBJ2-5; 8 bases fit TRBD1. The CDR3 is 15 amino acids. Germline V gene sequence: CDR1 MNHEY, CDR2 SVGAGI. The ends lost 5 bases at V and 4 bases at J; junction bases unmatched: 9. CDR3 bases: TGTGCCAGCAGTCCCCACGGACAGGGAGGAGAGACCCAGTACTTC. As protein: CASSPHGQGGETQYF.

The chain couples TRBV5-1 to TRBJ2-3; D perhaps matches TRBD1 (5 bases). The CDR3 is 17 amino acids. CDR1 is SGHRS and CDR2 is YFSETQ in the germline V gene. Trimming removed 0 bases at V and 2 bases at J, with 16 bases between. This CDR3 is CASSLGAGRGFTDTQYF. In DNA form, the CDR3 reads TGCGCCAGCAGCTTGGGGGCCGGTAGGGGTTTCACAGATACGCAGTATTTT.

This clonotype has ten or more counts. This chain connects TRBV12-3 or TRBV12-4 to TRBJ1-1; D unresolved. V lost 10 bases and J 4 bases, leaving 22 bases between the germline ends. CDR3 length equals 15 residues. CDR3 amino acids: CATKPDGVMGTEAFF. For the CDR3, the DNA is TGTGCCACCAAACCCGATGGGGTAATGGGCACTGAAGCTTTCTTT.

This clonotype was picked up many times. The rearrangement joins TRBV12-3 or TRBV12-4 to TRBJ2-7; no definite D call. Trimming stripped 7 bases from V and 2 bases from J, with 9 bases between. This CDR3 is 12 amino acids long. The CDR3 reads CASMRSAYEQYF. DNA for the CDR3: TGTGCCAGCATGCGTTCAGCCTACGAGCAGTACTTC.

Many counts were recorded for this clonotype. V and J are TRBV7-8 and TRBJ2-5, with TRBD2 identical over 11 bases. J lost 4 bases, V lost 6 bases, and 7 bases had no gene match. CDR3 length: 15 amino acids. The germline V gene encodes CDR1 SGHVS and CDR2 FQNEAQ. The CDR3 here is CASSPSGGQGETQYF. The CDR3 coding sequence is TGTGCCAGCAGTCCTAGCGGGGGGCAAGGAGAGACCCAGTACTTC.

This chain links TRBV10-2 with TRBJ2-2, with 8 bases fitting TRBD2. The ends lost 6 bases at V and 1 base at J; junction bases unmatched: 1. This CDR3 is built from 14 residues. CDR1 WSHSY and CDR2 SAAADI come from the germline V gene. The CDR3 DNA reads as TGCGCCAGCAGCGCGGGAGGGAACACCGGGGAGCTGTTTTTT. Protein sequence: CASSAGGNTGELFF.